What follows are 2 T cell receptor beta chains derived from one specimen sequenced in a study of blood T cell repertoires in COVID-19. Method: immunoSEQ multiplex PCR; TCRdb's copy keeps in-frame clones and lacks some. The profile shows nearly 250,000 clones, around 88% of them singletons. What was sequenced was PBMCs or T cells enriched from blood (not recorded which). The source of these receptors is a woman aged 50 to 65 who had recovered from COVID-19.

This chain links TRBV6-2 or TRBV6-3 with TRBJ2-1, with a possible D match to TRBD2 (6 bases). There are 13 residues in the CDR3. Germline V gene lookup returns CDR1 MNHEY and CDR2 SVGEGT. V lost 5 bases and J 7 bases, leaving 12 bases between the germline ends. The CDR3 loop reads CASSVAGGNEQFF. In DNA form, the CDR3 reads TGTGCCAGCAGTGTAGCCGGGGGAAATGAGCAGTTCTTC.

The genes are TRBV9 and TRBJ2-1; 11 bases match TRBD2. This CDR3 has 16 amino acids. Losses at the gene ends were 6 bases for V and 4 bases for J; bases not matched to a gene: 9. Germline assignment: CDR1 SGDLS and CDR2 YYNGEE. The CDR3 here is CASTAGTSGGYNEQFF. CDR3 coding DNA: TGTGCCAGCACCGCCGGGACTAGCGGAGGGTACAATGAGCAGTTCTTC.